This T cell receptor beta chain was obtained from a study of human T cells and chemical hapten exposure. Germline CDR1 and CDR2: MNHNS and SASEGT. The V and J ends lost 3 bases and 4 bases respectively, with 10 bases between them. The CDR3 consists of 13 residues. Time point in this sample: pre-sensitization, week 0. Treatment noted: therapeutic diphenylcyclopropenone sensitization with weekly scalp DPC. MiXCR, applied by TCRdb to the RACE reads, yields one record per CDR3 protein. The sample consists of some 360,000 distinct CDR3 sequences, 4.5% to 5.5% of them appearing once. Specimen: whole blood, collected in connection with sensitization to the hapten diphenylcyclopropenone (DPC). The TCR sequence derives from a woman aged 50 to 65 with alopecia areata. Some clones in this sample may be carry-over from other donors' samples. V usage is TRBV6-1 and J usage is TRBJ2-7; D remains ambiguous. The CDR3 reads CASSEAVRYEQYF. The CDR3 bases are TGTGCCAGCAGTGAGGCCGTCAGATACGAGCAGTACTTC.